Listed here are 21 T cell receptor beta chains from one sample, sequenced in a study of shared clonotypes between healthy human individuals. The assay was immunoSEQ multiplex PCR, and TCRdb's table has in-frame clones only and misses some. The sample yields about 660,000 clones, approximately 74% seen once. Sequenced material: memory CD4+ T cells sorted from blood. Subset defined: CD45RA-negative fraction. The receptors were sampled from a woman in her twenties or thirties in good health.

This clone was counted between two and nine times. V is TRBV7-2 and J is TRBJ2-7; D is undetermined. V was trimmed by 5 bases and J by 3 bases, leaving 5 bases between them. The germline CDR1 and CDR2 sequences are SGHTA and FQGNSA. This CDR3 is built from 11 residues. Here the CDR3 DNA reads TGTGCCAGCAGCCGCAACTACGAGCAGTACTTC. Protein product: CASSRNYEQYF.

This rearrangement joins TRBV25-1 to TRBJ1-1; 7 positions match TRBD1. The V and J ends lost 6 bases and 5 bases, in that order; junction bases with no gene match: 9. The germline V gene has CDR1 MGHDK and CDR2 SYGVNS. This CDR3 has 14 residues. Here the CDR3 reads CASRDHSRGTEAFF. The CDR3 bases are TGTGCCAGCAGGGACCATTCCAGGGGGACTGAAGCTTTCTTT.

The genes are TRBV6-5 and TRBJ1-1; D may be TRBD1 (5 bases). Germline CDR1 is MNHEY and CDR2 is SVGAGI. This CDR3 has 16 residues. V lost 2 bases and J 1 base, leaving 14 bases between the germline ends. CDR3 loop: CASSYRRTTSNTEAFF. CDR3 DNA: TGTGCCAGCAGTTACCGTCGGACAACGTCGAACACTGAAGCTTTCTTT.

The genes are TRBV7-9 and TRBJ1-4; D perhaps matches TRBD1 (6 bases). V was pared by 3 bases and J by 4 bases, with 9 bases between. This CDR3 spans 14 amino acids. Germline-derived CDR1 and CDR2 are SEHNR and FQNEAQ (reference sequence). CDR3 sequence (DNA): TGTGCCAGCAGCTTCGGGGGCGGTAATGAAAAACTGTTTTTT. It encodes CASSFGGGNEKLFF.

The J gene is TRBJ1-5, the V gene TRBV4-1, with 9 bases matching TRBD1. Germline loops: CDR1 MGHRA, CDR2 YSYEKL. V lost 1 base and J lost 5; bases outside the gene matches: 12. This CDR3 is built from 18 residues. The CDR3: CASSQVALGTGSDQPQHF. DNA for the CDR3: TGCGCCAGCAGCCAAGTGGCTCTCGGGACAGGGAGTGATCAGCCCCAGCATTTT.

The V gene is TRBV6-1, the J gene TRBJ2-3, with TRBD2 matching 8 bases. Germline V gene data show CDR1 as MNHNS and CDR2 as SASEGT. This CDR3 has 16 residues. After removal of 3 bases from V and 0 bases from J, the junction contained 5 bases not matched to a gene. The CDR3 loop is CASSDVLAVSTDTQYF. CDR3 coding DNA: TGTGCCAGCAGTGATGTACTAGCGGTAAGCACAGATACGCAGTATTTT.

The chain recombines TRBV28 with TRBJ2-3; D is unclear. V lost 4 bases, J lost 8 bases, and 10 bases lay in between. The CDR3 extends over 12 amino acids. Germline CDR1 reads MDHEN; CDR2 reads SYDVKM. CDR3 DNA: TGTGCCAGCAGTTCGGGTCACCTTACGCAGTATTTT. Translating gives CASSSGHLTQYF.

The chain employs TRBV30 and TRBJ2-3; 8 nucleotides align to TRBD2. In germline, CDR1 is GTSNPN, CDR2 SVGIG (reference sequence). The length of the CDR3 is 14 residues. V shed 2 bases and J 5 bases; nucleotides not matched to a gene: 6. The CDR3 sequence: CAWSHPGGLDTQYF. In DNA, the CDR3 is TGTGCCTGGAGTCACCCGGGGGGGTTAGATACGCAGTATTTT.

The chain links TRBV29-1 to TRBJ2-2, with TRBD1 identical over 10 bases. The CDR3 runs to 15 residues. J lost 2 bases, V lost 7 bases, and 7 bases had no gene match. Germline V gene sequence: CDR1 SQVTM, CDR2 ANQGSEA. CDR3 nucleotide sequence: TGCAGCGCCCGGACAGGGGGTATCAACACCGGGGAGCTGTTTTTT. It is translated as CSARTGGINTGELFF.

The chain carries TRBV15 and TRBJ1-1; the D gene is possibly TRBD1 (6 bases). The CDR3 extends over 15 amino acids. With 5 bases removed from V and 1 base from J, the gap between germline ends came to 14 bases. CDR1 and CDR2 (germline): LNHNV, YYDKDF (reference sequence). CDR3 nucleotide sequence: TGTGCCACCAGCGAAGTAGGGGACAAGAACACTGAAGCTTTCTTT. Its protein product is CATSEVGDKNTEAFF.

This chain uses TRBV11-3 with TRBJ2-3; tentatively, D is TRBD1 (6 bases). This CDR3 region has 13 residues. V gave up 8 bases and J gave up 2 bases, with 11 bases separating them. The V gene's germline CDR1 is SGHNT and CDR2 YENEEA. The CDR3 bases are TGTGCCAGCGGCACAGGGAACACAGATACGCAGTATTTT. Encoded protein: CASGTGNTDTQYF.

In regard to this clone: The same CDR3 arises from other DNA sequences in this sample as well. The V gene is TRBV4-2, the J gene TRBJ1-2, with D possibly being TRBD1 (5 bases). Trimming took 1 base from V and 8 from J, leaving 8 bases between them. The CDR3 has 12 residues. CDR1 and CDR2 (germline): LGHNA, YNFKEQ. The CDR3, as DNA: TGTGCCAGCAGCCAAGGAGAGGGGGGCTACACCTTC. Translated, it gives CASSQGEGGYTF.

The chain has TRBV6-5 and TRBJ1-5; D gene ambiguous. Trimming cost V 9 bases and J 4 bases, with 7 bases left between them. The CDR3 consists of 11 residues. Germline CDR1 reads MNHEY; CDR2 reads SVGAGI. This CDR3 reads CARTSNQPQHF. The CDR3 DNA reads as TGTGCCAGAACCTCGAATCAGCCCCAGCATTTT.

The chain links TRBV15 to TRBJ2-5; TRBD2 matches 12 bases. CDR3 length: 15 residues. V was clipped by 1 base and J by 5 bases; unmatched bases: 2. Germline values: CDR1 LNHNV, CDR2 YYDKDF (reference sequence). As DNA, the CDR3 is TGTGCCACCAGCAGAGGGCTAGCGGGAGGGGAGACCCAGTACTTC. This gives the protein CATSRGLAGGETQYF.

The chain employs TRBV7-9 and TRBJ2-5; TRBD1 matches 10 bases. This CDR3 spans 14 amino acids. V dropped 6 bases and J dropped 4; count of bases not matched to a gene: 5. From germline, CDR1 is SEHNR and CDR2 FQNEAQ (reference sequence). CDR3 bases: TGTGCCAGCAGGGAGACAGGGGGCGCAGAGACCCAGTACTTC. It yields the protein CASRETGGAETQYF.

The chain carries TRBV5-1 and TRBJ2-7, with D tentatively TRBD1 (6 bases). CDR1 is SGHRS and CDR2 is YFSETQ in the germline V gene. The V end was cut by 4 bases, the J end by 0 bases, with 17 bases between. The CDR3 runs to 16 residues. The CDR3 DNA reads as TGCGCCAGCAGCAAATTAGCCGGGACAAGCTCCTACGAGCAGTACTTC. Amino acids: CASSKLAGTSSYEQYF.

This chain uses TRBV18 with TRBJ1-1; tentative D call: TRBD1 (5 bases). CDR1 and CDR2 (germline): KGHSH, LQKENI. V was trimmed by 4 bases and J by 6 bases, leaving 18 bases between them. The CDR3 has 15 amino acids. In DNA form, the CDR3 reads TGTGCCAGCTCACGAACCACGGGACTTATGTCTGAAGCTTTCTTT. Its protein is CASSRTTGLMSEAFF.

This chain joins TRBV15 and TRBJ2-3; 13 bases line up with TRBD2. CDR3 length equals 18 residues. Germline trimming cut 0 bases from V and 4 bases from J; bases unmatched to any gene: 7. In germline, CDR1 is LNHNV, CDR2 YYDKDF (reference sequence). The CDR3 loop reads CATSRDTGTSGTADTQYF. The CDR3 region has the DNA TGTGCCACCAGCAGAGATACGGGGACTAGCGGGACCGCAGATACGCAGTATTTT.

This chain uses TRBV28 with TRBJ2-2; 9 bases align to TRBD1. J was trimmed by 5 bases and V by 3 bases; bases with no gene match: 4. From germline, CDR1 is MDHEN and CDR2 SYDVKM. CDR3 length: 15 amino acids. The CDR3 is CASSFLGQGTGELFF. In DNA, the CDR3 is TGTGCCAGCAGTTTTTTAGGACAGGGGACCGGGGAGCTGTTTTTT.

In regard to this clone: One base away lies a much larger clone, so this may be a sequencing read error. The V and J genes are TRBV5-1 and TRBJ1-1, with D tentatively TRBD1 (5 bases). Trimming removed 2 bases from V and 1 base from J, with 6 bases in between. Germline V gives CDR1 SGHRS, CDR2 YFSETQ. The CDR3 contains 13 residues. CDR3 sequence: CASSFDRNTEAFF. CDR3 DNA: TGCGCCAGCAGCTTTGACAGGAACACTGAAGCTTTCTTT.

As to this clone: This sample also contains other DNA sequences that code for the same CDR3. This rearrangement joins TRBV6-5 to TRBJ2-3, with D perhaps TRBD2 (6 bases). From germline, CDR1 is MNHEY and CDR2 SVGAGI. Between the trimmed V and J ends, which lost 6 bases and 5 bases, there was a span of 15 bases. The CDR3 loop spans 14 amino acids. CDR3 residues: CASRLLAGGDTQYF. DNA of the CDR3: TGTGCCAGCAGGCTGTTGGCCGGGGGAGATACGCAGTATTTT.